One and the same sample provided the 30 T cell receptor beta chains below, sequenced in a study of shared clonotypes between healthy human individuals (dated by TCRdb to the early 2020s). Libraries were made using the immunoSEQ multiplex PCR assay. The immuneACCESS repertoire file appears here via TCRdb, limited to in-frame rearrangements. These files lack a portion of the clones; in checked studies, under half of the deficit traces to unresolved V genes, and the cause of the others is not known. Counted in this sample were over a million clones; 78% of them appeared once. The ten largest clones capture around 0.47% of the sample. Sample: memory CD4+ T cells from PBMCs. Taken with the paper, the label for cell subset or site translates to: CD45RA-negative fraction. The receptors shown here come from a man between 18 and 35 years old in good health. Some clones in this sample may be carry-over from other donors' samples.

The J gene is TRBJ2-7, the V gene TRBV27; D may match TRBD1 or TRBD2 (5 bases each). The CDR3 extends over 12 amino acids. Germline assignment: CDR1 MNHEY and CDR2 SMNVEV (reference sequence). The ends were cut back, 11 bases at V and 6 bases at J, with 17 bases in the middle. The CDR3 DNA reads TGTGCCGAAACGAGGGGCCTGGCCGAGCAGTACTTC. It specifies CAETRGLAEQYF.

The J gene is TRBJ2-5, the V gene TRBV9, with TRBD1 as a possible D gene (5 bases). V lost 0 bases and J lost 2, with 11 bases in between. The CDR3 has 15 residues. Germline CDR1 reads SGDLS; CDR2 reads YYNGEE. CDR3 residues: CASSVGWGGQETQYF. The DNA for the CDR3 is TGTGCCAGCAGCGTAGGGTGGGGCGGACAAGAGACCCAGTACTTC.

The chain recombines TRBV6-5 with TRBJ2-7; TRBD2 is a possible D gene (5 bases). Germline V lookup: CDR1 MNHEY, CDR2 SVGAGI. V lost 6 bases and J 7 bases, leaving 16 bases between the germline ends. There are 13 residues in the CDR3. CDR3 region: CASSSPGLREQYF. The CDR3 coding sequence is TGTGCCAGCAGCTCCCCTGGACTCCGGGAGCAGTACTTC.

This clone was seen once. This chain connects TRBV30 to TRBJ1-4; 8 nucleotides agree with TRBD1. Germline lookup yields CDR1 GTSNPN and CDR2 SVGIG (reference sequence). The CDR3 has 15 residues. Trimming removed 0 bases from V and 7 bases from J; junction bases left unmatched: 7. The CDR3 DNA sequence: TGTGCCTGGAGTGTAGCAGGGGGCAGAGGTGAAAAACTGTTTTTT. Its translation: CAWSVAGGRGEKLFF.

V and J are TRBV5-1 and TRBJ1-1, with 7 bases fitting TRBD1. CDR1 and CDR2 (germline): SGHRS, YFSETQ. Germline trimming cut 4 bases from V and 1 base from J; bases unmatched to any gene: 4. The CDR3 has 14 residues. The CDR3 loop reads CASSPQGTNTEAFF. As DNA, the CDR3 is TGCGCCAGCAGCCCACAGGGGACGAACACTGAAGCTTTCTTT.

The rearrangement links TRBV7-9 to TRBJ2-3, with a possible D match to TRBD1 (6 bases). Per the germline V gene, CDR1 is SEHNR and CDR2 is FQNEAQ (reference sequence). Trimming took off 5 bases at V and 2 bases at J, with 17 bases between the two ends. CDR3 size: 16 residues. The CDR3 sequence: CASSPARGGFTDTQYF. Written as DNA, the CDR3 is TGTGCCAGCAGCCCAGCCAGGGGTGGCTTCACAGATACGCAGTATTTT. Supplemented by reference TRBV7-9 and TRBJ2-3, the full variable domain reads DTGVSQNPRHKITKRGQNVTFRCDPISEHNRLYWYRQTLGQGPEFLTYFQNEAQLEKSRLLSDRFSAERPKGSFSTLEIQRTEQGDSAMYLCASSPARGGFTDTQYFGPGTRLTVL.

The chain combines TRBV6-1 with TRBJ1-1; D is perhaps TRBD1 (5 bases). The CDR3 extends over 13 amino acids. Germline assignment: CDR1 MNHNS and CDR2 SASEGT. V shed 10 bases and J shed 1 base, with 13 bases lying between them. CDR3 sequence reads: CATRRGRNTEAFF. The CDR3 DNA follows: TGTGCCACCAGGCGGGGCCGGAACACTGAAGCTTTCTTT.

This clone was detected a few times. This chain links TRBV29-1 with TRBJ1-1; D unclear. Trimming shortened V by 2 bases and J by 6 bases, and 13 bases separated the two germline ends. CDR1 is SQVTM, CDR2 ANQGSEA, per germline. The CDR3 has 13 amino acids. CDR3 in amino acids: CSVEFRPLAEAFF. The CDR3 region has the DNA TGCAGCGTTGAATTTCGGCCCCTCGCTGAAGCTTTCTTT.

This sequence joins TRBV5-6 and TRBJ1-1, with TRBD1 identical over 7 bases. Germline CDR1 SGHDT, CDR2 YYEEEE. Losses at the gene ends were 1 base for V and 2 bases for J; bases not matched to a gene: 11. The CDR3 loop spans 17 amino acids. CDR3 in DNA: TGTGCCAGCAGCTTGTTTGGATTGACAGGGTTTAACACTGAAGCTTTCTTT. Amino acid sequence: CASSLFGLTGFNTEAFF.

The chain couples TRBV7-2 to TRBJ2-7; TRBD2 matches at 9 bases. Germline trimming cut 3 bases from V and 5 bases from J; bases unmatched to any gene: 11. The CDR3 is 16 amino acids. CDR1 and CDR2 (germline): SGHTA, FQGNSA. Here the CDR3 DNA reads TGTGCCAGCAGCTTTGGGGCGGGAGGGCCCGTCGACGAGCAGTACTTC. It encodes CASSFGAGGPVDEQYF. The variable domain in full, with the rest retrieved from reference TRBV7-2 and TRBJ2-7, is GAGVSQSPSNKVTEKGKDVELRCDPISGHTALYWYRQSLGQGLEFLIYFQGNSAPDKSGLPSDRFSAERTGGSVSTLTIQRTQQEDSAVYLCASSFGAGGPVDEQYFGPGTRLTVT.

The rearrangement links TRBV9 to TRBJ1-4, with D possibly being TRBD1 (5 bases). Germline CDR1 and CDR2: SGDLS and YYNGEE. This CDR3 region has 17 residues. Trimming shortened V by 4 bases and J by 2 bases, and 18 bases separated the two germline ends. The CDR3 protein is CASSFGAGRATNEKLFF. CDR3 nucleotides: TGTGCCAGCAGCTTTGGGGCAGGGCGGGCCACTAATGAAAAACTGTTTTTT.

This clone was seen more than once but under ten times. This rearrangement joins TRBV6-1 to TRBJ2-4; 7 nucleotides agree with TRBD1. V lost 6 bases and J lost 4; bases outside the gene matches: 6. This CDR3 comprises 14 residues. The V gene's germline CDR1 is MNHNS and CDR2 SASEGT. The CDR3 coding sequence is TGTGCCAGCAGGGATCCGGGACAGAAAAACATTCAGTACTTC. This translates into CASRDPGQKNIQYF.

The DNA of the CDR3 is TGTGCCAGCAGCTGGGGACTTTCGATTTCCACCGGGGAGCTGTTTTTT. As protein: CASSWGLSISTGELFF. The chain uses TRBV7-2 and TRBJ2-2; perhaps TRBD2 as D (6 bases). The V gene lost 4 bases and the J gene lost 4 bases, with 16 bases spanning the gap. CDR1 SGHTA and CDR2 FQGNSA come from the germline V gene. CDR3 length: 16 amino acids.

The chain combines TRBV6-6 with TRBJ2-5, with 11 nucleotides matching TRBD2. The CDR3 contains 15 residues. V lost 2 bases and J lost 4; bases outside the gene matches: 3. The germline gives CDR1 MNHNY, CDR2 SVGAGI (reference sequence). The CDR3 DNA reads as TGTGCCAGCAGTTACGCCGGACTAGCGGGAGAGACCCAGTACTTC. Translating gives CASSYAGLAGETQYF.

Only a few counts were recorded for this clone. V is TRBV9 and J is TRBJ1-2; 12 bases align to TRBD1. Losses at the gene ends were 3 bases for V and 7 bases for J; bases not matched to a gene: 4. The CDR3 contains 14 residues. CDR1 is SGDLS and CDR2 is YYNGEE in the germline V gene. CDR3 DNA sequence: TGTGCCAGCAGCGCCGGGACAGGGGGCCGTGGCTACACCTTC. Translation gives CASSAGTGGRGYTF.

The V call is TRBV9, the J call TRBJ2-3; D is possibly TRBD2 (6 bases). The CDR3 consists of 15 residues. V lost 4 bases, J lost 1 base, and 13 bases lay in between. CDR1 is SGDLS, CDR2 YYNGEE, per germline. The CDR3 DNA is TGTGCCAGCAGCCCGGGAGAAGCACGCACAGATACGCAGTATTTT. Residues: CASSPGEARTDTQYF.

The rearrangement links TRBV10-3 to TRBJ1-1, with D hard to call. CDR1 and CDR2 (germline): ENHRY, SYGVKD. The ends were cut back, 3 bases at V and 5 bases at J, with 13 bases in the middle. This CDR3 region has 14 residues. CDR3: CAISDFPGVTEAFF. As DNA, the CDR3 is TGTGCCATCAGTGATTTTCCGGGAGTGACTGAAGCTTTCTTT.

The J gene is TRBJ2-3, the V gene TRBV18; 7 positions agree with TRBD2. The CDR3 has 15 amino acids. CDR1 KGHSH and CDR2 LQKENI come from the germline V gene. With 5 bases clipped from V and 0 bases from J, the junction kept 5 bases outside the gene matches. The CDR3 loop is CASSTLSGSTDTQYF. CDR3 in DNA: TGTGCCAGCTCAACACTTAGCGGGAGCACAGATACGCAGTATTTT.

This sequence joins TRBV7-9 and TRBJ2-1; 14 nucleotides agree with TRBD2. With 3 bases clipped from V and 14 bases from J, the junction kept 3 bases outside the gene matches. This CDR3 is built from 13 residues. The V gene's germline CDR1 is SEHNR and CDR2 FQNEAQ (reference sequence). The CDR3 DNA reads as TGTGCCAGCAGCTTCGGGACTAGCGGGGGAAAGTTCTTC. It codes for CASSFGTSGGKFF.

This chain joins TRBV7-2 and TRBJ1-2; D remains unclear. CDR1 SGHTA and CDR2 FQGNSA come from the germline V gene. This CDR3 region has 15 residues. Trimming shortened V by 4 bases and J by 3 bases, and 15 bases separated the two germline ends. CDR3 in DNA: TGTGCCAGCAGCTCCCCGGGAAAGGACCACTATGGCTACACCTTC. Its protein product is CASSSPGKDHYGYTF.

The chain carries TRBV7-3 and TRBJ1-5, with 7 bases identical to TRBD1. The CDR3 loop spans 16 amino acids. Per germline, CDR1 SGHTA and CDR2 FQGTGA. The ends lost 5 bases at V and 5 bases at J; junction bases unmatched: 12. For the CDR3, the DNA is TGTGCCAGCAGCCCCTCGGGAGGGGGCGCGGATCAGCCCCAGCATTTT. This sequence encodes CASSPSGGGADQPQHF.

The chain couples TRBV19 to TRBJ1-5, with D hard to call. The germline V gene has CDR1 LNHDA and CDR2 SQIVND (reference sequence). The V and J ends lost 2 bases and 1 base respectively, with 15 bases between them. The CDR3 runs 17 residues. CDR3 nucleotides: TGTGCCAGTAGTATATTTCGGGGTAGTGGGAGCAATCAGCCCCAGCATTTT. It is translated as CASSIFRGSGSNQPQHF.

A note on this clone: This may be a read error, as it is one base from a much larger clone. This chain joins TRBV11-2 and TRBJ1-5; 7 bases are shared with TRBD1. The CDR3 covers 13 residues. CDR1 is SGHAT, CDR2 FQNNGV, per germline. Trimming removed 4 bases from V and 4 bases from J; junction bases left unmatched: 1. The CDR3 reads CASSWDRNQPQHF. In DNA form, the CDR3 reads TGTGCCAGCAGCTGGGACAGAAATCAGCCCCAGCATTTT.

V usage is TRBV7-2 and J usage is TRBJ2-6; 8 nucleotides line up with TRBD1. Trimming took 5 bases from V and 0 from J; bases not matched to a gene: 6. The CDR3 runs 17 residues. Looked up from germline, CDR1 is SGHTA and CDR2 is FQGNSA. For the CDR3, the DNA is TGTGCCAGCAGCCTCAGGGGGCCTAGCTCTGGGGCCAACGTCCTGACTTTC. Translating gives CASSLRGPSSGANVLTF.

The chain recombines TRBV4-1 with TRBJ1-5; tentatively, D is TRBD1 (6 bases). Trimming cost V 4 bases and J 5 bases, with 9 bases left between them. The germline V gene has CDR1 MGHRA and CDR2 YSYEKL. The CDR3 contains 13 residues. CDR3 region: CASSRQEYQPQHF. The CDR3 DNA reads TGCGCCAGCAGCCGACAGGAGTATCAGCCCCAGCATTTT.

The chain uses TRBV7-2 and TRBJ1-2; no reliable D call. The germline V gene has CDR1 SGHTA and CDR2 FQGNSA. The CDR3 has 12 amino acids. V was cut by 5 bases and J by 5 bases, with 9 bases left in between. CDR3 in amino acids: CASSRGKYGYTF. The CDR3 region has the DNA TGTGCCAGCAGCCGCGGGAAGTATGGCTACACCTTC.

Notes on this clone: This same CDR3 is encoded by further DNA sequences in the sample. V usage is TRBV19 and J usage is TRBJ1-5; D call uncertain. The CDR3 is 15 residues long. V lost 3 bases and J lost 6, with 15 bases in between. The germline gives CDR1 LNHDA, CDR2 SQIVND (reference sequence). The CDR3 sequence: CASSILGGLGQPQHF. CDR3 in DNA: TGTGCCAGTAGTATTCTAGGTGGACTAGGTCAGCCCCAGCATTTT.

V gene TRBV5-1 combines with J gene TRBJ2-7; TRBD2 aligns across 12 bases. The V gene's germline CDR1 is SGHRS and CDR2 YFSETQ. The J segment lost 4 bases and the V segment lost 0 bases, leaving 5 bases of the junction unmatched. The CDR3 has 16 amino acids. CDR3 in amino acids: CASSLAGGTSGYEQYF. The CDR3 DNA reads as TGCGCCAGCAGCTTGGCCGGGGGGACTAGCGGGTACGAGCAGTACTTC.

This rearrangement joins TRBV27 to TRBJ2-7; D unresolved. CDR3 size: 13 residues. Germline lookup yields CDR1 MNHEY and CDR2 SMNVEV (reference sequence). The V end lost 6 bases, the J end lost 2 bases, and 11 bases lay between the germline ends. The CDR3 is CASSEVMTYEQYF. CDR3 DNA sequence: TGTGCCAGCAGCGAGGTCATGACCTACGAGCAGTACTTC.

The gene calls are TRBV28 and TRBJ2-4; D may correspond to TRBD1 or TRBD2 (6 bases each). The V end was cut by 1 base, the J end by 3 bases, with 13 bases between. This CDR3 is built from 16 residues. The germline CDR1 and CDR2 sequences are MDHEN and SYDVKM. The CDR3 DNA sequence: TGTGCCAGCAGTTTATATGGGGGGCCGGGCAAAAACATTCAGTACTTC. As protein: CASSLYGGPGKNIQYF.